This T cell receptor (beta chain) originates from a study of shared clonotypes between healthy human individuals. Study outcomes and limitations: Between a few donors, naive CD4 clonotypes were shared at a level of around 5.2%.

Concerning this clone: The antigen is undetermined.

CDR1 is SEHNR and CDR2 is FQNEAQ in the germline V gene (reference sequence). Trimming left V 2 bases short and J 5 bases short, with 12 bases between. This CDR3 is built from 14 residues. In the original processing: ImmunoSEQ gave junction-only sequences without quality scores, so filtering differed. Repertoires were generated with immunoSEQ multiplex PCR, while TCRdb's copy carries only in-frame clones and drops some. From that table come the V and J calls and clone size; the DNA was used to work out D and trimming. The sample has 900,000 to 1,200,000 clones, around 82% seen once. Naive CD4+ cells were CD45RA-selected; the remaining cells were memory.

The sample comprised memory CD4+ T cells from PBMCs. Described subset: CD45RA-negative fraction. V gene TRBV7-9 combines with J gene TRBJ2-5; tentative D call: TRBD1 (6 bases). This clonotype was sampled from a man in his late teens or twenties in good health. Some clones in this sample may be carry-over from other donors' samples. CDR3 nucleotides: TGTGCCAGCAGCTTACTCAGGGGCTTCGAGACCCAGTACTTC. Its protein product is CASSLLRGFETQYF.